Shown below are 8 T cell receptor beta chains from a single sample sequenced in a study of identical twins. Each CDR3 protein gets one entry after TCRdb re-called the 5' RACE reads with MiXCR. The sample includes 1.5 million to 2 million distinct CDR3 sequences, around 29% seen only once; the top ten take about 0.27%. What was sequenced was cord blood. All receptors derive from a newborn girl in good health.

This chain connects TRBV7-2 to TRBJ2-7; D possibly matches TRBD1 or TRBD2 (5 bases each). This CDR3 has 14 residues. The V gene's germline CDR1 is SGHTA and CDR2 FQGNSA. Trimming pared 6 bases from V and 1 base from J, leaving 13 bases between. Written as DNA, the CDR3 is TGTGCCAGCAGTTATGGGACGATTTCCTACGAGCAGTACTTC. It yields the protein CASSYGTISYEQYF.

The genes are TRBV5-6 and TRBJ2-1; D assignment may be TRBD1 or TRBD2 (5 bases each). Germline V gene lookup returns CDR1 SGHDT and CDR2 YYEEEE. The length of the CDR3 is 13 residues. V was trimmed by 3 bases and J by 3 bases, leaving 7 bases between them. The CDR3 sequence: CASSWDLYNEQFF. The CDR3 region has the DNA TGTGCCAGCAGCTGGGACCTCTACAATGAGCAGTTCTTC.

The chain joins TRBV27 to TRBJ2-1; 10 nucleotides agree with TRBD2. TRBJ2-7 explains the end of the DNA better; the J call may be wrong. The length of the CDR3 is 16 residues. Germline CDR1 MNHEY, CDR2 SMNVEV (reference sequence). The CDR3 coding sequence is TGTGCCAGCAGTTTACGGCTAGCGGGAGCCTACAATGAGCAGTACTTC. Translation gives CASSLRLAGAYNEQYF.

This clonotype appeared once. CDR3 amino acids: CAWSARRRTDTQYF. The DNA for the CDR3 is TGTGCCTGGAGTGCTCGGCGGAGAACAGATACGCAGTATTTT. The chain links TRBV30 to TRBJ2-3, with unresolved D. This CDR3 comprises 14 residues. In germline, CDR1 is GTSNPN, CDR2 SVGIG (reference sequence). V lost 1 base and J 3 bases, leaving 11 bases between the germline ends.

This sequence joins TRBV2 and TRBJ1-2; 8 nucleotides agree with TRBD1. CDR1 and CDR2 from the germline V gene are SNHLY and FYNNEI. Losses at the gene ends were 5 bases for V and 7 bases for J; bases not matched to a gene: 6. The CDR3 covers 13 residues. The DNA for the CDR3 is TGTGCCAGCAGTCCGACAGGGGAGAGTGGCTACACCTTC. It codes for CASSPTGESGYTF. Together with reference TRBV2 and TRBJ1-2, the CDR3 gives the full variable domain: EPEVTQTPSHQVTQMGQEVILRCVPISNHLYFYWYRQILGQKVEFLVSFYNNEISEKSEIFDDQFSVERPDGSNFTLKIRSTKLEDSAMYFCASSPTGESGYTFGSGTRLTVV.

The chain is built from TRBV2 and TRBJ2-5; D unresolved. The CDR3 spans 15 residues. The V gene's germline CDR1 is SNHLY and CDR2 FYNNEI. Trimming removed 6 bases at V and 11 bases at J, with 25 bases between. CDR3 amino acids: CASSGLRSGINEQYF. The CDR3 DNA reads TGTGCCAGCAGCGGGCTAAGGTCTGGTATCAATGAGCAGTACTTC.

This clonotype has just one count. The chain is built from TRBV10-3 and TRBJ1-2; D not certain. Germline values: CDR1 ENHRY, CDR2 SYGVKD. The CDR3 runs 12 residues. V was trimmed by 10 bases and J by 2 bases, leaving 11 bases between them. As DNA, the CDR3 is TGTGCCACCAACCAGGAGAACTATGGCTACACCTTC. Translating gives CATNQENYGYTF.

In this sample, this clonotype turned up a few times. The chain links TRBV28 to TRBJ2-6; perhaps TRBD1 as D (6 bases). V was cut by 3 bases and J by 1 base, with 13 bases left in between. Germline CDR1 reads MDHEN; CDR2 reads SYDVKM. The CDR3 covers 17 residues. In DNA form, the CDR3 reads TGTGCCAGCAGTTTGCCGGACAGACTATCTGGGGCCAACGTCCTGACTTTC. This sequence encodes CASSLPDRLSGANVLTF.